Shown below are 16 T cell receptor beta chains from a single sample sequenced in a study of identical twins (dated by TCRdb to between 2015 and 2016). Library preparation was by 5' RACE. TCRdb shows the sequencer as Illumina HiSeq 2000. The public reads were reanalyzed by TCRdb: fastp trimming at Q25, MiXCR alignment, in-frame beta chains only. Rows are combined by CDR3 protein, so each entry shows the most common genes and DNA. In all, the sample holds around 570,000 distinct CDR3 sequences, and 9.6% of those were seen once. Around 3% of the sample rests with the top ten. Separately, the same data were catalogued under a study of yellow fever vaccine responses in identical twins.

Sequencing input: PBMCs. All receptors come from a woman aged 18-29 years in good health.

The CDR3 DNA is TGTGCCAGCAGTCCCCGGTGGGGGGAGCAGTACTTC. Amino acid sequence: CASSPRWGEQYF. V is TRBV6-2 or TRBV6-3 and J is TRBJ2-7; D possibly matches TRBD1 or TRBD2 (5 bases each). The CDR3 loop spans 12 amino acids. V lost 5 bases and J 7 bases, leaving 12 bases between the germline ends. CDR1 and CDR2 from the germline V gene are MNHEY and SVGEGT.

This clonotype occurred a few times. This rearrangement joins TRBV20-1 to TRBJ2-5; D gene unclear. The CDR3 runs 13 residues. Looked up from germline, CDR1 is DFQATT and CDR2 is SNEGSKA (reference sequence). V lost 2 bases and J 0 bases, leaving 7 bases between the germline ends. CDR3 sequence: CSARLGNQETQYF. DNA of the CDR3: TGCAGTGCTAGATTGGGTAACCAAGAGACCCAGTACTTC.

This clonotype has more than one count but fewer than ten. The chain combines TRBV2 with TRBJ1-1; the match to TRBD1 covers 8 bases. CDR3 size: 14 residues. Unmatched junction bases numbered 6, after V lost 4 bases and J lost 5 bases. The germline V gene has CDR1 SNHLY and CDR2 FYNNEI. CDR3 residues: CASSVGQAGTEAFF. CDR3 DNA sequence: TGTGCCAGCAGTGTGGGACAGGCTGGGACTGAAGCTTTCTTT.

This clonotype has more than one count but fewer than ten. The chain has TRBV7-2 and TRBJ2-7, with D perhaps TRBD1 or TRBD2 (6 bases each). Germline-derived CDR1 and CDR2 are SGHTA and FQGNSA. With 5 bases removed from V and 5 bases from J, the gap between germline ends came to 13 bases. The CDR3 has 13 amino acids. The CDR3 nucleotides are TGTGCCAGCAGCCAGGAGGGGGTACACGAGCAGTACTTC. The encoded protein is CASSQEGVHEQYF.

This clonotype came up many times. The rearrangement uses TRBV18 and TRBJ1-2, with D tentatively TRBD1 (5 bases). Looked up from germline, CDR1 is KGHSH and CDR2 is LQKENI. The CDR3 totals 12 residues. Trimming shortened V by 2 bases and J by 4 bases, and 5 bases separated the two germline ends. In DNA form, the CDR3 reads TGTGCCAGCTCACCAGGGGCCTATGGCTACACCTTC. Amino acids: CASSPGAYGYTF.

This clonotype was recorded at least ten times. The chain joins TRBV6-1 to TRBJ2-3, with 7 bases that match TRBD2. Germline-derived CDR1 and CDR2 are MNHNS and SASEGT. The ends lost 7 bases at V and 1 base at J; junction bases unmatched: 8. This CDR3 is 15 amino acids long. CDR3 DNA: TGTGCCAGCACCCTAGCGGAGCGAGGCACAGATACGCAGTATTTT. Translation gives CASTLAERGTDTQYF.

This clonotype was picked up many times. The genes are TRBV11-2 and TRBJ2-7; TRBD2 matches at 7 bases. The junction had 4 bases not matched to a gene; V was cut back by 8 bases and J by 0 bases. The CDR3 runs 13 residues. Per germline, CDR1 SGHAT and CDR2 FQNNGV. Here the CDR3 reads CASGSGNSYEQYF. DNA for the CDR3: TGTGCCAGCGGGAGCGGGAACTCCTACGAGCAGTACTTC.

This clonotype has just a few counts. The CDR3 loop reads CAISEGRGADLHF. The CDR3 DNA sequence: TGTGCCATCAGTGAAGGCAGGGGAGCTGACCTCCACTTT. The chain has TRBV10-3 and TRBJ1-6; possible D gene TRBD1, 6 bases. The V and J ends lost 3 bases and 15 bases respectively, with 15 bases between them. This CDR3 contains 13 residues. CDR1 and CDR2 (germline): ENHRY, SYGVKD.

The V and J genes are TRBV29-1 and TRBJ2-3; TRBD2 matches 13 bases. CDR3 length equals 15 residues. The V and J ends lost 2 bases and 4 bases, in that order; junction bases with no gene match: 3. Germline CDR1 reads SQVTM; CDR2 reads ANQGSEA. CDR3 sequence: CSVEPTSGGADTQYF. CDR3 coding DNA: TGCAGCGTTGAACCAACTAGCGGGGGGGCAGATACGCAGTATTTT.

This clonotype was detected ten times or more. At one end the junction does not follow the germline gene, possibly because of a read error. The CDR3 reads CASSLGTGVRQEYF. The DNA for the CDR3 is TGTGCCAGCAGTTTAGGGACAGGGGTGCGACAGGAGTACTTC. V usage is TRBV11-2 and J usage is TRBJ2-7; TRBD1 matches 10 bases. The CDR3 covers 14 residues. The germline CDR1 and CDR2 sequences are SGHAT and FQNNGV.

This clonotype appeared many times. V and J are TRBV7-9 and TRBJ2-7, with D uncertain. CDR1 SEHNR and CDR2 FQNEAQ come from the germline V gene (reference sequence). There are 15 residues in the CDR3. The ends were cut back, 0 bases at V and 3 bases at J, with 12 bases in the middle. For the CDR3, the DNA is TGTGCCAGCAGCTTAGCACCGGACGGATTCTACGAGCAGTACTTC. As protein: CASSLAPDGFYEQYF.

The chain carries TRBV14 and TRBJ1-1; no firm D call. Trimming cost V 4 bases and J 5 bases, with 14 bases left between them. The length of the CDR3 is 14 residues. Germline loops: CDR1 SGHDN, CDR2 FVKESK. The CDR3 is CASSRKVSGTEAFF. The CDR3 DNA is TGTGCCAGCAGCCGAAAGGTCTCGGGTACTGAAGCTTTCTTT. The whole variable domain, remainder taken from reference TRBV14 and TRBJ1-1, is EAGVTQFPSHSVIEKGQTVTLRCDPISGHDNLYWYRRVMGKEIKFLLHFVKESKQDESGMPNNRFLAERTGGTYSTLKVQPAELEDSGVYFCASSRKVSGTEAFFGQGTRLTVV.

This clonotype was detected ten times or more. This chain uses TRBV11-2 with TRBJ2-3; 7 bases map to TRBD2. This CDR3 contains 16 residues. CDR1 is SGHAT and CDR2 is FQNNGV in the germline V gene. Unmatched junction bases numbered 10, after V lost 5 bases and J lost 2 bases. This chain's CDR3 is CASSPDKRGYTDTQYF. The CDR3 DNA follows: TGTGCCAGCAGCCCGGACAAGCGGGGATACACAGATACGCAGTATTTT.

This clonotype was detected a few times. The V gene is TRBV7-3, the J gene TRBJ2-3; D tentatively reads TRBD1 or TRBD2 (6 bases each). With 5 bases removed from V and 7 bases from J, the gap between germline ends came to 19 bases. The CDR3 sequence is 15 residues long. CDR1 and CDR2 (germline): SGHTA, FQGTGA. The CDR3 here is CASSRTGRRDHTQYF. CDR3 DNA: TGTGCCAGCAGCCGAACAGGGAGGCGAGATCATACGCAGTATTTT.

CDR3 region: CASSQQGSGNTIYF. The CDR3, as DNA: TGTGCCAGCTCGCAACAGGGTTCCGGAAACACCATATATTTT. The V and J genes are TRBV18 and TRBJ1-3, with D possibly being TRBD1 (6 bases). Deletions cut 6 bases from V and 4 bases from J, with 13 bases between. CDR1 is KGHSH, CDR2 LQKENI, per germline. This CDR3 has 14 residues.

This clonotype was seen a few times. The chain uses TRBV27 and TRBJ2-5, with D possibly TRBD1 on 5 matching bases. Germline CDR1 and CDR2: MNHEY and SMNVEV (reference sequence). With 4 bases removed from V and 1 base from J, the gap between germline ends came to 19 bases. The CDR3 consists of 17 residues. The CDR3 coding sequence is TGTGCCAGCAGTTCACCCCCTCGAGGCAGGGCCCAAGAGACCCAGTACTTC. Translation: CASSSPPRGRAQETQYF.